This T cell receptor beta chain originates from a study of T cell responses to AZD1222 COVID-19 vaccine. Points from the study as a whole: Reports indicate that nearly half of spike-specific TCRs are directed at unmutated variant regions.

A word on this clone: What it binds is unknown.

This CDR3 has 18 amino acids. CDR1 and CDR2 (germline): MDHEN, SYDVKM. With V trimmed by 2 bases and J by 7 bases, 14 bases remained unmatched. Data came from immunoSEQ multiplex PCR; TCRdb stores just in-frame clones and leaves some out. Among 100,000 to 150,000 clones listed, around 89% were seen once. The sequences come from peripheral blood, collected 28 days after the second AZD1222 dose. This sequence was found in an adult who received the AZD1222 COVID-19 vaccine. The chain uses TRBV28 and TRBJ2-7; 13 bases are shared with TRBD2. Here the CDR3 reads CASSLGQTSGRSSGEQYF. The CDR3 nucleotides are TGTGCCAGCAGTTTAGGACAGACTAGCGGGAGGTCCTCGGGGGAGCAGTACTTC.